Following are 23 T cell receptor beta chains from one sample sequenced in a study of cytomegalovirus exposure and HLA in healthy donors. 60 Vbeta and 13 Jbeta primers were used in PCR. Data came from immunoSEQ multiplex PCR; TCRdb stores just in-frame clones and leaves some out. This repertoire shows tens of thousands of clones, about 70% found once; its top ten account for approximately 7.8%. The material sequenced was PBMCs. The receptor set was obtained from a man aged 60 to 75 in good health and CMV-seronegative.

V and J are TRBV5-1 and TRBJ2-1; D gene uncertain. Trimming cost V 0 bases and J 6 bases, with 10 bases left between them. This CDR3 comprises 14 residues. Looked up from germline, CDR1 is SGHRS and CDR2 is YFSETQ. Written as DNA, the CDR3 is TGCGCCAGCAGCTTGGGGAGTAGCCTCAATGAGCAGTTCTTC. This codes for CASSLGSSLNEQFF.

The rearrangement links TRBV19 to TRBJ1-4; 7 bases agree with TRBD1. The CDR3 is made up of 14 amino acids. Germline V gene lookup returns CDR1 LNHDA and CDR2 SQIVND (reference sequence). The J segment lost 0 bases and the V segment lost 7 bases, leaving 2 bases of the junction unmatched. CDR3 bases: TGTGCCAGTACCGACAGGGCAACTAATGAAAAACTGTTTTTT. Its protein product is CASTDRATNEKLFF.

This clone was seen only a few times. V gene TRBV19 combines with J gene TRBJ1-1; 7 bases are a match to TRBD1. With V trimmed by 2 bases and J by 2 bases, 2 bases remained unmatched. Looked up from germline, CDR1 is LNHDA and CDR2 is SQIVND (reference sequence). The CDR3 length is 14 residues. CDR3 DNA: TGTGCCAGTAGTATATGGGACAGCAACACTGAAGCTTTCTTT. Translating gives CASSIWDSNTEAFF.

The rearrangement uses TRBV5-1 and TRBJ1-6, with a weak D call TRBD1 (6 bases). This CDR3 contains 17 residues. V lost 0 bases, J lost 7 bases, and 17 bases lay in between. Per the germline V gene, CDR1 is SGHRS and CDR2 is YFSETQ. CDR3 in DNA: TGCGCCAGCAGCTTGGCCCCTCCGGGACAAGGGAATTCACCCCTCCACTTT. This translates into CASSLAPPGQGNSPLHF.

The chain links TRBV7-2 to TRBJ2-5; D is unresolved. CDR1 and CDR2 (germline): SGHTA, FQGNSA. The CDR3 runs to 11 residues. Trimming pared 5 bases from V and 7 bases from J, leaving 8 bases between. The CDR3 sequence is CASSPPGTQYF. DNA for the CDR3: TGTGCCAGCAGCCCCCCGGGGACCCAGTACTTC. Full variable domain (remainder filled in from reference TRBV7-2 and TRBJ2-5): GAGVSQSPSNKVTEKGKDVELRCDPISGHTALYWYRQSLGQGLEFLIYFQGNSAPDKSGLPSDRFSAERTGGSVSTLTIQRTQQEDSAVYLCASSPPGTQYFGPGTRLLVL.

This clone was seen a few times. The CDR3 nucleotides are TGTGCCAGCAGCGGGACAGATCGGGCCATTCAGTACTTC. It specifies CASSGTDRAIQYF. The J gene is TRBJ2-4, the V gene TRBV11-2; 7 bases agree with TRBD1. CDR3 length: 13 amino acids. With V trimmed by 5 bases and J by 9 bases, 7 bases remained unmatched. Germline V gene sequence: CDR1 SGHAT, CDR2 FQNNGV.

The V gene is TRBV19, the J gene TRBJ1-5; tentative D call: TRBD1 (6 bases). Germline V CDR1 and CDR2: LNHDA, SQIVND (reference sequence). The CDR3 totals 15 residues. The V end was cut by 7 bases, the J end by 0 bases, with 13 bases between. CDR3 nucleotide sequence: TGTGCCAGTAATAGGGACACTACTAGCAATCAGCCCCAGCATTTT. Its translation: CASNRDTTSNQPQHF.

The CDR3 protein is CASSATGRVYEQYF. The CDR3 coding sequence is TGCGCCAGCAGCGCGACAGGGCGGGTCTACGAGCAGTACTTC. This sequence joins TRBV5-1 and TRBJ2-7; 7 bases map to TRBD1. Trimming at V came to 4 bases and at J to 3 bases, leaving 7 bases not matched to a gene. The germline V gene has CDR1 SGHRS and CDR2 YFSETQ. CDR3 length: 14 amino acids.

This clone has a handful of counts. The rearrangement joins TRBV7-2 to TRBJ2-1; D is possibly TRBD2 (6 bases). Germline V CDR1 and CDR2: SGHTA, FQGNSA. Trimming took 2 bases from V and 0 from J, leaving 14 bases between them. The CDR3 has 17 residues. The CDR3 here is CASSLPQLASSYNEQFF. The DNA of the CDR3 is TGTGCCAGCAGCTTACCCCAGCTAGCGTCCTCCTACAATGAGCAGTTCTTC.

The rearrangement joins TRBV6-1 to TRBJ2-6, with TRBD1 identical over 8 bases. CDR1 and CDR2 from the germline V gene are MNHNS and SASEGT. V shed 8 bases and J 3 bases; nucleotides not matched to a gene: 0. The CDR3 consists of 13 residues. Written as DNA, the CDR3 is TGTGCCAGCGGACAGGGTGGGGCCAACGTCCTGACTTTC. Protein sequence: CASGQGGANVLTF.

The chain employs TRBV6-1 and TRBJ1-5, with 7 bases fitting TRBD1. The germline CDR1 and CDR2 sequences are MNHNS and SASEGT. CDR3 length: 19 amino acids. With V trimmed by 0 bases and J by 2 bases, 13 bases remained unmatched. The CDR3 reads CASSEANPTGLIRNQPQHF. The CDR3 nucleotides read TGTGCCAGCAGTGAAGCTAACCCGACAGGGTTGATTCGCAATCAGCCCCAGCATTTT.

The V and J genes are TRBV5-4 and TRBJ1-2, with D perhaps matching TRBD1 (6 bases). Germline CDR1 and CDR2: SGHNT and YYREEE (reference sequence). This CDR3 is 13 amino acids long. Trimming pared 4 bases from V and 3 bases from J, leaving 10 bases between. The CDR3 DNA follows: TGTGCCAGCAGCCAGGACAGCTACTATGGCTACACCTTC. Its translation: CASSQDSYYGYTF.

The chain is built from TRBV10-3 and TRBJ1-3; 7 bases are a match to TRBD1. Germline values: CDR1 ENHRY, CDR2 SYGVKD. The CDR3 extends over 16 amino acids. Losses at the gene ends were 6 bases for V and 0 bases for J; bases not matched to a gene: 8. The DNA for the CDR3 is TGTGCCATCAGATCGGGAACAGGGGCCTCTGGAAACACCATATATTTT. It specifies CAIRSGTGASGNTIYF.

The rearrangement joins TRBV7-2 to TRBJ2-1; TRBD2 agrees at 10 bases. Losses at the gene ends were 5 bases for V and 8 bases for J; bases not matched to a gene: 12. The CDR3 contains 16 residues. CDR1 and CDR2 from the germline V gene are SGHTA and FQGNSA. The DNA for the CDR3 is TGTGCCAGCAGCGGACCAGCGGGGGGGCTTGGGTATGAGCAGTTCTTC. As protein: CASSGPAGGLGYEQFF.

The genes are TRBV28 and TRBJ2-2, with 7 bases fitting TRBD1. The CDR3 runs 14 residues. V lost 8 bases, J lost 6 bases, and 9 bases stayed unmatched. Germline V gene data show CDR1 as MDHEN and CDR2 as SYDVKM. The CDR3 region is CASAPGTDAGELFF. DNA of the CDR3: TGTGCCAGCGCCCCCGGGACAGACGCCGGGGAGCTGTTTTTT.

The gene calls are TRBV30 and TRBJ2-2, with a tentative D call TRBD2 (5 bases). The CDR3 runs to 13 residues. Germline V gene data show CDR1 as GTSNPN and CDR2 as SVGIG (reference sequence). V dropped 1 base and J dropped 6 bases, with 9 bases sitting between them. CDR3 residues: CAWSGRLSGELFF. In DNA, the CDR3 is TGTGCCTGGAGTGGGAGGCTTTCCGGGGAGCTGTTTTTT.

The rearrangement links TRBV5-1 to TRBJ2-5; 10 bases match TRBD1. Germline V lookup: CDR1 SGHRS, CDR2 YFSETQ. Trimming at V came to 3 bases and at J to 3 bases, leaving 2 bases not matched to a gene. This CDR3 comprises 14 residues. The CDR3 sequence: CASSSGTGEETQYF. CDR3 in DNA: TGCGCCAGCAGCTCCGGGACAGGGGAAGAGACCCAGTACTTC.

The chain employs TRBV7-2 and TRBJ2-1; unclear D gene. The CDR3 runs to 16 residues. The ends were cut back, 5 bases at V and 1 base at J, with 15 bases in the middle. Germline-derived CDR1 and CDR2 are SGHTA and FQGNSA. The CDR3 nucleotides read TGTGCCAGCAGCCTCCGCCCGGAGTGGTCCTACAATGAGCAGTTCTTC. Encoded protein: CASSLRPEWSYNEQFF.

This clone has a handful of counts. This chain connects TRBV15 to TRBJ2-7; 7 bases line up with TRBD2. Germline V gives CDR1 LNHNV, CDR2 YYDKDF (reference sequence). The V segment lost 0 bases and the J segment 6 bases; nucleotides outside the gene matches: 2. The CDR3 covers 13 residues. Here the CDR3 DNA reads TGTGCCACCAGCAGAGATTGGGGGGGCGAGCAGTACTTC. Translation: CATSRDWGGEQYF. Full variable domain (outside the CDR3, taken from reference TRBV15 and TRBJ2-7): DAMVIQNPRYQVTQFGKPVTLSCSQTLNHNVMYWYQQKSSQAPKLLFHYYDKDFNNEADTPDNFQSRRPNTSFCFLDIRSPGLGDTAMYLCATSRDWGGEQYFGPGTRLTVT.

The gene calls are TRBV29-1 and TRBJ2-7, with D maybe TRBD1 (5 bases). Deletions cut 4 bases from V and 2 bases from J, with 9 bases between. Germline V gives CDR1 SQVTM, CDR2 ANQGSEA. The CDR3 spans 12 residues. The chain's CDR3 is CSVVTDTYEQYF. In DNA, the CDR3 is TGCAGCGTTGTGACAGACACCTACGAGCAGTACTTC.

The chain employs TRBV28 and TRBJ2-5; 11 nucleotides align to TRBD2. Trimming removed 2 bases from V and 4 bases from J; junction bases left unmatched: 6. The CDR3 spans 16 residues. CDR1 and CDR2 (germline): MDHEN, SYDVKM. The CDR3 sequence: CASSLDSGRAPETQYF. The CDR3 DNA reads as TGTGCCAGCAGTTTAGATAGCGGGAGGGCCCCAGAGACCCAGTACTTC. The full variable domain, completed using reference TRBV28 and TRBJ2-5, is DVKVTQSSRYLVKRTGEKVFLECVQDMDHENMFWYRQDPGLGLRLIYFSYDVKMKEKGDIPEGYSVSREKKERFSLILESASTNQTSMYLCASSLDSGRAPETQYFGPGTRLLVL.

The rearrangement links TRBV5-1 to TRBJ2-2; 9 bases are a match to TRBD2. CDR1 is SGHRS and CDR2 is YFSETQ in the germline V gene. J lost 9 bases, V lost 5 bases, and 5 bases had no gene match. The CDR3 length is 13 residues. As DNA, the CDR3 is TGCGCCAGCAGTCGGCTAGCGGGAAGGGAGCTGTTTTTT. This translates into CASSRLAGRELFF. The entire variable domain, with the rest obtained from reference TRBV5-1 and TRBJ2-2, is as follows: KAGVTQTPRYLIKTRGQQVTLSCSPISGHRSVSWYQQTPGQGLQFLFEYFSETQRNKGNFPGRFSGRQFSNSRSEMNVSTLELGDSALYLCASSRLAGRELFFGEGSRLTVL.

This clone was counted between two and nine times. The chain combines TRBV5-4 with TRBJ1-1; the D gene is possibly TRBD1 (5 bases). The CDR3 totals 13 residues. Trimming removed 0 bases at V and 6 bases at J, with 9 bases between. Germline assignment: CDR1 SGHNT and CDR2 YYREEE (reference sequence). The CDR3, as DNA: TGTGCCAGCAGCTTGGCAGGGTTACCTGAAGCTTTCTTT. Amino acid sequence: CASSLAGLPEAFF.